The T cell receptor (beta chain) described here comes from a study of cytomegalovirus exposure and HLA in healthy donors. Whole-study context: A prior analysis found roughly 100 million unique TCR beta sequences from 150 million to 200 million T cells. Early released data comprised about 90 million unique TCRs from HLA-typed donors.

CDR3 length equals 16 residues. Germline V gives CDR1 MDHEN, CDR2 SYDVKM. Findings of the study overall: The classifier, whose performance was assessed in both the original and validation cohorts, reportedly diagnosed cytomegalovirus status with high specificity and sensitivity. Some V segments (TRBV6-2 and TRBV6-3 among them) were excluded as indistinguishable.

This clone was seen once. Its target is not known. The PCR employed 60 Vbeta primers together with 13 Jbeta primers. The repertoire was sequenced with immunoSEQ multiplex PCR; TCRdb's copy has only in-frame clones and lacks some. Of 85,000 to 100,000 clones in the sample, 60% to 80% were seen once. The sequenced material came from PBMCs. The gene calls are TRBV28 and TRBJ2-5; 10 nucleotides align to TRBD1. The J call may be incorrect, as the DNA end agrees better with TRBJ2-7. The sequence derives from a man between 35 and 55 years old in good health and CMV-seronegative. CDR3 DNA sequence: TGTGCCAGCAGTTCAGCCGGGACAGGGGAGGACTACGAGCAGTACTTC. Its protein is CASSSAGTGEDYEQYF.